This TCR beta chain stems from a study of CD8 T cells in ankylosing spondylitis. Study conclusions and caveats: Made up of fewer than ten highly homologous variants, a TCR beta motif appeared characteristic of ankylosing spondylitis blood.

TCR beta libraries were made by quantitative 5'-RACE with molecular barcodes. TCRdb reanalysed the 5' RACE reads using MiXCR and keeps one entry per CDR3 protein. Of over 700,000 distinct CDR3 sequences listed, 19% are singletons. This clonotype showed up just a few times. The antigen is not known. The sequencing input was blood, either unsorted or a sorted T cell fraction (not recorded which). The receptor was isolated from a male donor with ankylosing spondylitis.

The CDR3 DNA reads as TGCGCCAGCAGCAAGCAGACAGGGAACACTGAAGCTTTCTTT. Translation: CASSKQTGNTEAFF. The chain carries TRBV5-1 and TRBJ1-1; D is possibly TRBD1 (6 bases). Trimming took 4 bases from V and 1 from J, leaving 11 bases between them. Germline V CDR1 and CDR2: SGHRS, YFSETQ. This CDR3 comprises 14 residues.